The 23 T cell receptor beta chains below all came from one sample that was sequenced in a study of T cell repertoires in cytomegalovirus infection (dated by TCRdb to between 2018 and 2020). The sequencer listed for this sample is Illumina HiSeq 1500. TCRdb ran its own pipeline on the public reads, namely fastp trimming at Q25 and MiXCR clone calling, and kept in-frame beta chains. Each CDR3 protein appears once, grouped with its most common genes and DNA. In all, the sample holds 350,000 to 550,000 distinct CDR3 sequences, and about 33% of those were seen once. Roughly 13% of the sample goes to the ten largest clones. Sequenced material: PBMCs. Every receptor here comes from a human donor in good health (CMV status not recorded). Some clones in this sample may be carry-over from other donors' samples.

This clonotype has ten or more counts. The V gene is TRBV6-1, the J gene TRBJ2-5; the match to TRBD1 covers 9 bases. Germline V CDR1 and CDR2: MNHNS, SASEGT. This CDR3 region has 15 residues. J was trimmed by 1 base and V by 6 bases; bases with no gene match: 6. CDR3 bases: TGTGCCAGCAGGCCCGGGACAGGGATCCAAGAGACCCAGTACTTC. It codes for CASRPGTGIQETQYF.

To note about this clonotype: Since a much larger clone is just one base distant, this may be a read error. V is TRBV7-2 and J is TRBJ2-5; D gene ambiguous. The CDR3 contains 15 residues. The V end was cut by 4 bases, the J end by 8 bases, with 20 bases between. Germline V gene lookup returns CDR1 SGHTA and CDR2 FQGNSA. The chain's CDR3 is CASSSLPSEYDTQYF. Here the CDR3 DNA reads TGTGCCAGCAGCTCCCTTCCCTCGGAGTACGATACCCAGTACTTC.

There are many counts of this clonotype. V and J are TRBV7-2 and TRBJ1-5; D ambiguous. This CDR3 spans 14 amino acids. Trimming removed 5 bases from V and 1 base from J, with 9 bases in between. Looked up from germline, CDR1 is SGHTA and CDR2 is FQGNSA. The CDR3 DNA sequence: TGTGCCAGCAGCCTACCAACCAGCAATCAGCCCCAGCATTTT. It encodes CASSLPTSNQPQHF.

The CDR3 DNA reads TGTGCCAGCAGTTACTTGGCCCCGACTAGCGGGGCCCGGAGCTCCTACAATGAGCAGTTCTTC. Protein sequence: CASSYLAPTSGARSSYNEQFF. The rearrangement links TRBV6-2 or TRBV6-3 to TRBJ2-1, with 11 bases lining up with TRBD2. This CDR3 has 21 amino acids. J gave up 0 bases and V 1 base, and 14 bases lay outside the gene matches. Per the germline V gene, CDR1 is MNHEY and CDR2 is SVGEGT.

On this clonotype: A junction end diverges from the germline sequence, so it may reflect a read error. This chain uses TRBV11-2 with TRBJ2-4, with 12 bases lining up with TRBD2. CDR1 is SGHAT and CDR2 is FQNNGV in the germline V gene. The CDR3 runs to 19 residues. CDR3 bases: TGTGCCAGCAGCTTAGAGTCACTAGCGGGGGGCGTAGCCAAAAACATTCATTACTTC. Protein: CASSLESLAGGVAKNIHYF.

This rearrangement joins TRBV18 to TRBJ1-1; D is ambiguous. This CDR3 comprises 14 residues. Trimming stripped 4 bases from V and 1 base from J, with 10 bases between. Looked up from germline, CDR1 is KGHSH and CDR2 is LQKENI. The CDR3 DNA reads as TGTGCCAGCTCACTCTTTCAAGAGAACACTGAAGCTTTCTTT. Protein sequence: CASSLFQENTEAFF.

Note on this clonotype: One base away lies a much larger clone, so this may be a sequencing read error. The rearrangement uses TRBV20-1 and TRBJ2-7; TRBD1 matches at 9 bases. Germline V gene data show CDR1 as DFQATT and CDR2 as SNEGSKA (reference sequence). The CDR3 has 13 amino acids. The CDR3 DNA reads as TGCAGTGCAGGCGGGACAGGGATCCACGAGAAGTACTTC. Translating it yields CSAGGTGIHEKYF.

The chain links TRBV5-1 to TRBJ2-1; D is perhaps TRBD1 or TRBD2 (5 bases each). Per the germline V gene, CDR1 is SGHRS and CDR2 is YFSETQ. Trimming removed 4 bases from V and 11 bases from J, with 13 bases in between. CDR3 length: 12 amino acids. CDR3 loop: CASSALGTQQFF. DNA for the CDR3: TGCGCCAGCAGCGCCCTGGGGACCCAGCAGTTCTTC.

The V call is TRBV6-2 or TRBV6-3, the J call TRBJ1-6; 9 bases are shared with TRBD1. The CDR3 is made up of 16 amino acids. Germline CDR1 and CDR2: MNHEY and SVGEGT. Trimming took 6 bases from V and 10 from J; bases not matched to a gene: 13. CDR3 DNA: TGTGCCAGCAGCCCCTACGGGACAGGGATCAGGTCACCCCTCCACTTT. Protein: CASSPYGTGIRSPLHF.

There are many counts of this clonotype. The rearrangement joins TRBV7-2 to TRBJ1-3, with D tentatively TRBD1 (5 bases). V lost 4 bases, J lost 4 bases, and 11 bases lay in between. CDR3 length: 14 residues. Germline CDR1 SGHTA, CDR2 FQGNSA. CDR3 region: CASSWDGGGNTIYF. CDR3 DNA sequence: TGTGCCAGCAGCTGGGACGGTGGGGGAAACACCATATATTTT.

The V and J genes are TRBV2 and TRBJ2-3, with 8 bases identical to TRBD2. Germline V lookup: CDR1 SNHLY, CDR2 FYNNEI. The V and J ends lost 2 bases and 3 bases, in that order; junction bases with no gene match: 7. This CDR3 has 16 residues. The CDR3 nucleotides read TGTGCCAGCAGTGAAAGGAGCGGGGGACCAACAGATACGCAGTATTTT. This codes for CASSERSGGPTDTQYF.

In nucleotides, the CDR3 is TGTGCCAGCAGCCACCCCAGACAGGGCTACTCCTACAATGAGCAGTTCTTC. Protein sequence: CASSHPRQGYSYNEQFF. The chain uses TRBV14 and TRBJ2-1; 7 bases agree with TRBD1. The CDR3 is 17 residues long. CDR1 and CDR2 from the germline V gene are SGHDN and FVKESK. The V gene end was trimmed by 3 bases and the J gene end by 0 bases; junction bases not matched to a gene: 8.

The rearrangement links TRBV7-9 to TRBJ2-2; D perhaps matches TRBD1 (6 bases). With 7 bases removed from V and 1 base from J, the gap between germline ends came to 16 bases. This CDR3 is 16 amino acids long. Per germline, CDR1 SEHNR and CDR2 FQNEAQ (reference sequence). This chain's CDR3 is CASTPSQGRNTGELFF. The CDR3 DNA reads as TGTGCCAGCACCCCCTCCCAGGGGCGGAACACCGGGGAGCTGTTTTTT.

The genes are TRBV5-1 and TRBJ2-2; 7 nucleotides match TRBD2. In germline, CDR1 is SGHRS, CDR2 YFSETQ. This CDR3 region has 16 residues. The junction had 7 bases not matched to a gene; V was cut back by 3 bases and J by 2 bases. The CDR3 sequence: CASSWEGIPNTGELFF. The CDR3 nucleotides read TGCGCCAGCAGCTGGGAGGGAATACCCAACACCGGGGAGCTGTTTTTT.

The chain uses TRBV23-1 and TRBJ2-7, with D possibly matching TRBD1 (6 bases). TRBV23-1 is noted as an ORF with a role that remains uncertain. V gave up 8 bases and J gave up 7 bases, with 27 bases separating them. The CDR3 covers 16 residues. The CDR3 reads CASQSTGHPTPQEQYF. The CDR3 bases are TGCGCCAGCCAATCCACGGGACACCCAACCCCCCAGGAGCAGTACTTC.

Of note for this clonotype: Just one base apart from a much larger clone, this may be a read error. Since no conserved phenylalanine or tryptophan closes the CDR3, a read error is the likely cause. The rearrangement joins TRBV12-3 or TRBV12-4 to TRBJ2-5; 8 nucleotides match TRBD2. Trimming at V came to 2 bases and at J to 3 bases, leaving 2 bases not matched to a gene. This CDR3 has 14 residues. The CDR3 protein is CASSLKAGEETQYL. The CDR3 DNA reads TGTGCCAGCAGTTTAAAAGCGGGGGAAGAGACCCAGTACTTA.

This clonotype was detected many times. This sequence joins TRBV7-2 and TRBJ1-6, with 7 bases identical to TRBD1. Germline V gene sequence: CDR1 SGHTA, CDR2 FQGNSA. This CDR3 has 15 amino acids. V shed 5 bases and J 7 bases; nucleotides not matched to a gene: 8. CDR3 region: CASSPTGVWNSPLHF. As DNA, the CDR3 is TGTGCCAGCAGCCCCACAGGGGTCTGGAATTCACCCCTCCACTTT. The variable domain in full, with the rest retrieved from reference TRBV7-2 and TRBJ1-6, is GAGVSQSPSNKVTEKGKDVELRCDPISGHTALYWYRQSLGQGLEFLIYFQGNSAPDKSGLPSDRFSAERTGGSVSTLTIQRTQQEDSAVYLCASSPTGVWNSPLHFGNGTRLTVT.

The chain employs TRBV7-9 and TRBJ2-4, with D hard to call. With 5 bases removed from V and 5 bases from J, the gap between germline ends came to 19 bases. Germline loops: CDR1 SEHNR, CDR2 FQNEAQ (reference sequence). The length of the CDR3 is 16 residues. The CDR3 loop is CASSTAPAKTENIQYF. DNA of the CDR3: TGTGCCAGCAGCACCGCACCAGCTAAGACTGAAAACATTCAGTACTTC.

This chain connects TRBV6-1 to TRBJ1-6; 7 bases align to TRBD1. Germline lookup yields CDR1 MNHNS and CDR2 SASEGT. CDR3 length: 14 amino acids. V lost 6 bases and J lost 3; bases outside the gene matches: 2. CDR3 DNA sequence: TGTGCCAGCAGGGGGACAGACTATAATTCACCCCTCCACTTT. This translates into CASRGTDYNSPLHF.

The CDR3 DNA sequence: TGTGCCAGCAGCCGTCTGACTAGCGGGGGGTACGACCAGTACTTC. Translating it yields CASSRLTSGGYDQYF. The chain is built from TRBV7-6 and TRBJ2-5, with 13 bases lining up with TRBD2. The CDR3 totals 15 residues. With V trimmed by 5 bases and J by 10 bases, 10 bases remained unmatched. The germline gives CDR1 SGHVS, CDR2 FNYEAQ.

This clonotype was observed a few times. The chain couples TRBV7-2 to TRBJ1-4; tentatively, D is TRBD1 (5 bases). The CDR3 loop spans 14 amino acids. Germline V gives CDR1 SGHTA, CDR2 FQGNSA. Trimming took 8 bases from V and 8 from J, leaving 18 bases between them. The CDR3 here is CASGGGGVQEKLFF. For the CDR3, the DNA is TGTGCCAGCGGTGGGGGGGGGGTACAGGAAAAACTGTTTTTT.

V gene TRBV6-2 or TRBV6-3 combines with J gene TRBJ1-1; 7 nucleotides line up with TRBD1. V lost 7 bases to trimming and J lost 9 bases; unmatched junction nucleotides: 14. Germline lookup yields CDR1 MNHEY and CDR2 SVGEGT. The CDR3 extends over 14 amino acids. The CDR3 region is CASTTGAGMIKAFF. Here the CDR3 DNA reads TGTGCCAGCACCACAGGGGCGGGGATGATTAAAGCTTTCTTT.

This clonotype was picked up a small number of times. The genes are TRBV28 and TRBJ2-7; the D is unclear. This CDR3 comprises 12 residues. Trimming shortened V by 3 bases and J by 3 bases, and 6 bases separated the two germline ends. Germline CDR1 MDHEN, CDR2 SYDVKM. CDR3 region: CASSLSNYEQYF. The CDR3 DNA reads as TGTGCCAGCAGTTTGAGTAACTACGAGCAGTACTTC.